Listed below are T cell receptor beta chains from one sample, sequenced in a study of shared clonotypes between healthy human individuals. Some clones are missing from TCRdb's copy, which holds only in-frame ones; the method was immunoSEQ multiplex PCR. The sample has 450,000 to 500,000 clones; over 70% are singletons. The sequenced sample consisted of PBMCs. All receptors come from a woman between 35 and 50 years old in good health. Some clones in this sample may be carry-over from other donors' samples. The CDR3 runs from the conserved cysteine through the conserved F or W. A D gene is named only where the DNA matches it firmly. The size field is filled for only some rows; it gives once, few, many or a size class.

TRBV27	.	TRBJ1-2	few	TGTGCCAGCAGTTTATCGAGGTTTGGTGGCTACACCTTC	CASSLSRFGGYTF
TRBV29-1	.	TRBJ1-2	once	TGCAGCGTTGCAAATGGCTACACCTTC	CSVANGYTF
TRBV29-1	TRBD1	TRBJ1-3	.	TGCAGCGCCGGGGACAGGGTATCGGGAAACACCATATATTTT	CSAGDRVSGNTIYF
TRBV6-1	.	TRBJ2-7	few	TGTGCCAGCAAGACGAATTTATGGGCCGTCTACGAGCAGTACTTC	CASKTNLWAVYEQYF
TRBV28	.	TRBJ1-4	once	TGTGCCAGCACCGGGACACATTATGAAAAACTGTTTTTT	CASTGTHYEKLFF
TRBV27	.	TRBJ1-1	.	TGTGCCAGCAGTGCGGACAAGGCCACTGAAGCTTTCTTT	CASSADKATEAFF
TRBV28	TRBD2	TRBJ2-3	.	TGTGCCAGCAGTTTATCTAGCGGGAGGATCGCAGATACGCAGTATTTT	CASSLSSGRIADTQYF
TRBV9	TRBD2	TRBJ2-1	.	TGTGCCAGCAGCGTAGGCCCCTGGACTAGCGGGAGTAGCAGTGAGCAGTTCTTC	CASSVGPWTSGSSSEQFF
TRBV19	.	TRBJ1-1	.	TGTGCCAGTAGTATAGTTGGGGCAGGGGCCACGAACACTGAAGCTTTCTTT	CASSIVGAGATNTEAFF
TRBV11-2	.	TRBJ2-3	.	TGTGCCAGCAGCTTATTTCCCGTAGCCGATACGCAGTATTTT	CASSLFPVADTQYF
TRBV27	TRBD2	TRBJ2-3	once	TGTGCCAGCAGTGCCGGGACTAGCACCAATACGCAGTATTTT	CASSAGTSTNTQYF
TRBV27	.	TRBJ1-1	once	TGTGCCAGCAGGTTACGCCCGAACACTGAAGCTTTCTTT	CASRLRPNTEAFF
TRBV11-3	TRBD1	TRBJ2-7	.	TGTGCCAGCAGCCCTACAACAGGGACAGGGGGCGAGCAGTACTTC	CASSPTTGTGGEQYF
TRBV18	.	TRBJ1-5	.	TGTGCCAGCTCACCACCGCGGGAAGGGCCCAATCAGCCCCAGCATTTT	CASSPPREGPNQPQHF
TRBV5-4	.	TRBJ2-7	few	TGTGCCAGCAGCTCAGACTACGAGCAGTACTTC	CASSSDYEQYF
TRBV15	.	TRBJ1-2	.	TGTGCCACCAGCAGAGCAGGGTACTATGGCTACACCTTC	CATSRAGYYGYTF
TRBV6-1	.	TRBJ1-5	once	TGTGCCAGCAGCTGGGAAAGGCAAGGGCCCCAGCATTTT	CASSWERQGPQHF
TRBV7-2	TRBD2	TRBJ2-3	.	TGTGCCAGCAGCTTAGCGTATTCCAGCGGGAGGGCCTCAGATACGCAGTATTTT	CASSLAYSSGRASDTQYF
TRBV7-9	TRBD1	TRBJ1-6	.	TGTGCCAGCAGCTCACAGGGGTCTAATTCACCCCTCCACTTT	CASSSQGSNSPLHF
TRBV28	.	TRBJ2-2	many	TGTGCCAGCAGCCACTTCCCCGGGGAGCTGTTTTTT	CASSHFPGELFF
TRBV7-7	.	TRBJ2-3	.	TGTGCTAGCAGCGGTGGGACTGACGGGGGAGATACGCAGTATTTT	CASSGGTDGGDTQYF
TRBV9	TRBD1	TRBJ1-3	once	TGTGCCAGCAGCCTCGTCTCGGGACAGGCTGGAAACACCATATATTTT	CASSLVSGQAGNTIYF
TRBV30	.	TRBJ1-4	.	TGTGCATGGAGTGTACTCAGGGCGAGGGGCGAAAAACTGTCTTTT	CAWSVLRARGEKLSF
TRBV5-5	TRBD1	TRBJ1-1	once	TGTGCCAGCAGCCTACAGGGGGGCACTGAAGCTTTCTTT	CASSLQGGTEAFF
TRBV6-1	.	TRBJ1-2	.	TGTGCCAGCAGTGAAGCAGTGGCTAACTATGGCTACACCTTC	CASSEAVANYGYTF
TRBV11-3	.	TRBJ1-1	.	TGTGCCAGCAGCTTCTCAGGGGCGAACACTGAAGCTTTCTTT	CASSFSGANTEAFF
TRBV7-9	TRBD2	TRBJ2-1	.	TGTGCCAGCAGCTTACAGGGGCGGGGGACTAGCGGAACCAATGAGCAGTTCTTC	CASSLQGRGTSGTNEQFF
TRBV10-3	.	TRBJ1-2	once	TGTGCCATCAGTGAGTCGTCGGGGGGCCAGGGCTACACCTTC	CAISESSGGQGYTF
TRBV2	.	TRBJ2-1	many	TGTGCCAGCAGAGCGTCGAATGAGCAGTTCTTC	CASRASNEQFF
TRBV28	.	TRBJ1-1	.	TGTGCCAGCAGTTTAGCAAGCCTGAGGGGGGTAGCTTTCTTT	CASSLASLRGVAFF
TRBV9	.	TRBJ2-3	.	TGTGCCAGCAGCGTAGTGCGAGGGGGCACAGATACGCAGTATTTT	CASSVVRGGTDTQYF
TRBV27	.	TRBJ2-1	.	TGTGCCAGCAGTTTTGGGGGACGCTCCTACAATGAGCAGTTCTTC	CASSFGGRSYNEQFF
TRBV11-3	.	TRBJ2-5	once	TGTGCCAGCAGCTTAGGTTGGACGGAGACCCAGTACTTC	CASSLGWTETQYF
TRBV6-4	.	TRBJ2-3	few	TGTGCCAGCAGCGATAACGGGGGGCCCACAGATACGCAGTATTTT	CASSDNGGPTDTQYF
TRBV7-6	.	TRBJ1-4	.	TGTGCCAGCAGCTTAGTGGGGGCCGCAACTAATGAAAAACTGTTTTTT	CASSLVGAATNEKLFF
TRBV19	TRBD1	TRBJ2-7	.	TGTGCCAGTAGTGGGGCAAGGACAGGGAGCTCCTACGAGCAGTACTTC	CASSGARTGSSYEQYF
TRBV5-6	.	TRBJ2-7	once	TGTGCCAGCAGCTCCGGGGGAGACCCACCCTACGAGCAGTACTTC	CASSSGGDPPYEQYF